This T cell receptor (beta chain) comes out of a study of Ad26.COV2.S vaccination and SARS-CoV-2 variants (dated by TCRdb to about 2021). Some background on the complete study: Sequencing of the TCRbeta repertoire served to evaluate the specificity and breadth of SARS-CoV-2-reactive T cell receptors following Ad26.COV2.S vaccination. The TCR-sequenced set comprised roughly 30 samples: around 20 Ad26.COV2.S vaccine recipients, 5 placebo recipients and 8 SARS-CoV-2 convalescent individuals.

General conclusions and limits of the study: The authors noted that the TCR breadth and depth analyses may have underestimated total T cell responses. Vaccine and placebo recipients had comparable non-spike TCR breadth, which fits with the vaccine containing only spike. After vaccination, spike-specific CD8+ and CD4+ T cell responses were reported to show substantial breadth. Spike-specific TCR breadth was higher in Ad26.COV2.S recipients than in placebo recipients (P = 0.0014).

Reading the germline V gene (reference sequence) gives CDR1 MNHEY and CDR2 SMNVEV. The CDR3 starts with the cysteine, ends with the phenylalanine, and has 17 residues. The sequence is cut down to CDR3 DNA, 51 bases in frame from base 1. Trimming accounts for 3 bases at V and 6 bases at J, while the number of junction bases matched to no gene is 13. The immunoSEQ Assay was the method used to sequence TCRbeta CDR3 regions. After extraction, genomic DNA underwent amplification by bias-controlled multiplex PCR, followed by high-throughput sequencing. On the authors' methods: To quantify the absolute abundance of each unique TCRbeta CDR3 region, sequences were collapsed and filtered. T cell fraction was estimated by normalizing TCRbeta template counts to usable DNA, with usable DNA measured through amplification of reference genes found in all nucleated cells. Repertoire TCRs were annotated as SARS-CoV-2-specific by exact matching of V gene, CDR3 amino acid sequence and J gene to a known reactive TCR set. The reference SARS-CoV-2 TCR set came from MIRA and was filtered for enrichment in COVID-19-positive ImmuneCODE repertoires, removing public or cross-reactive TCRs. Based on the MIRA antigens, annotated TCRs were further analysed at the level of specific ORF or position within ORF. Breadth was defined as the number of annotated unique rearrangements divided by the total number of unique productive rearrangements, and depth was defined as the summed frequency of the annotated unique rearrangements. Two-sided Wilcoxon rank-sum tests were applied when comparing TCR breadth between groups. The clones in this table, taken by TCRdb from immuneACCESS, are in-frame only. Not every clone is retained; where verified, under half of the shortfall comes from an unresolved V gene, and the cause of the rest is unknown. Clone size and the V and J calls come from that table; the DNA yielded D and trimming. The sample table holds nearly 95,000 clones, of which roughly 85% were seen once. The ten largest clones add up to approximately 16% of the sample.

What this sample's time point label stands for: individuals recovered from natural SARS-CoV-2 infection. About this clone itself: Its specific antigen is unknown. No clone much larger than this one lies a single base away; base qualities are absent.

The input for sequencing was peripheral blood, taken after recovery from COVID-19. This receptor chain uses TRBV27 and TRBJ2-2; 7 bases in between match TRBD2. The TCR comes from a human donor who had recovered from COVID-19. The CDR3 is CASSFARLAGRAGELFF. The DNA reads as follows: TGTGCCAGCAGTTTTGCCCGACTAGCCGGGCGCGCCGGGGAGCTGTTTTTT.